This TCR beta chain was captured in a study of T cell changes during pregnancy in multiple sclerosis (dated by TCRdb to the late 2010s). General notes on the study: The study looked at changes in the T cell repertoire across pregnancy in women with multiple sclerosis.

Turning to this clone: Its binding antigen is unknown. No clone much larger than this one lies a single base away; base qualities are absent.

Ends trimmed: V by 5 bases, J by 7 bases; bases unmatched to a gene: 14. The germline V gene specifies SGHVS as CDR1 and FQNEAQ as CDR2. Including the terminal cysteine and phenylalanine, the CDR3 comprises 15 residues. Only the CDR3 region is kept as DNA, spanning 45 bases read in frame from base 1. Libraries were prepared through the immunoSEQ multiplex PCR assay. Entries here come from immuneACCESS through TCRdb and include only in-frame sequences with V and J called. Some clones fail to appear in such tables; in the studies checked, an unresolved V gene covers under half of the shortfall, and the cause of the remainder is unknown. For this sample there are roughly 18,000 clones; about 83% appear just once. Clones ranked in the top ten supply over 8.5% of the sample.

The sequence derives from a female donor with multiple sclerosis, enrolled in a pregnancy study. The chain joins TRBV7-8 to TRBJ2-7; TRBD1 fits 7 bases in the junction. The specimen comprised CD8+ T cells from peripheral blood mononuclear cells, sampled after pregnancy. CDR3 sequence: CASSISDRSYREQYF. The sequenced DNA: TGTGCCAGCAGCATATCGGACAGGTCCTACCGGGAGCAGTACTTC.